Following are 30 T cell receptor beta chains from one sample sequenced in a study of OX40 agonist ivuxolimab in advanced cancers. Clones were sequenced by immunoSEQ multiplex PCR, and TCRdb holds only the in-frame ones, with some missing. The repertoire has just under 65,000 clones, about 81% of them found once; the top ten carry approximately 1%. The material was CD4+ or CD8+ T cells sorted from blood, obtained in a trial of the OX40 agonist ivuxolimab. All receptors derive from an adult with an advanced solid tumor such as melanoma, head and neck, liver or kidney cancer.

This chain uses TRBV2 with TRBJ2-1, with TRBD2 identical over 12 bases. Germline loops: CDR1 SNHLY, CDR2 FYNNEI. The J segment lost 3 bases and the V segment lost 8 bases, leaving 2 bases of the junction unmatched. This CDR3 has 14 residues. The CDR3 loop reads CASLGLAGYNEQFF. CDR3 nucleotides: TGTGCCAGCTTGGGACTAGCGGGCTACAATGAGCAGTTCTTC.

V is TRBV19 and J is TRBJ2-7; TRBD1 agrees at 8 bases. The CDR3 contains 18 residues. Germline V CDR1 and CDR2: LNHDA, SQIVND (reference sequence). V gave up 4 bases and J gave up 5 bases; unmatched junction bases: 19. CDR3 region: CASSKGGPGQVTLDEQYF. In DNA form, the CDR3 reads TGTGCCAGTAGTAAGGGCGGCCCGGGACAGGTTACTTTGGACGAGCAGTACTTC.

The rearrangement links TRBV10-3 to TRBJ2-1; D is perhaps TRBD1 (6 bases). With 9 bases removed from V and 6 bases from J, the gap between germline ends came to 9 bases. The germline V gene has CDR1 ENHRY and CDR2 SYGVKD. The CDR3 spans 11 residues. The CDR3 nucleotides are TGTGCCATGAGGACAGCCAATGAGCAGTTCTTC. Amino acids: CAMRTANEQFF.

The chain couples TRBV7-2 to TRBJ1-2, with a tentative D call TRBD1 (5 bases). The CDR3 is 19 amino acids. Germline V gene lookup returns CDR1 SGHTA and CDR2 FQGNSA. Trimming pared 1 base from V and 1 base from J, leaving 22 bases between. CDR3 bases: TGTGCCAGCAGCTTAGAACGGGGTGTGGGGCACAGCAATAACTATGGCTACACCTTC. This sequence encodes CASSLERGVGHSNNYGYTF.

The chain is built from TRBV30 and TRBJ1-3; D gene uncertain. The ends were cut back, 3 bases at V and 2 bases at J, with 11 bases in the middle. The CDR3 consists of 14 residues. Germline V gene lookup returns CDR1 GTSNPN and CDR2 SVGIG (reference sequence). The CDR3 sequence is CAWRITGAGNTIYF. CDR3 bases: TGTGCCTGGAGAATCACGGGAGCTGGAAACACCATATATTTT.

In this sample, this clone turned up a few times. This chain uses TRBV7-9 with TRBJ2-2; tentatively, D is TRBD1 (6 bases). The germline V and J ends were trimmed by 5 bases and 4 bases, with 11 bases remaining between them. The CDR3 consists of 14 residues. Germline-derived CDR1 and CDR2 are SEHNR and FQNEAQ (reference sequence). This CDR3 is CASSKGQSTGELFF. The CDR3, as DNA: TGTGCCAGCAGCAAAGGACAGTCCACCGGGGAGCTGTTTTTT.

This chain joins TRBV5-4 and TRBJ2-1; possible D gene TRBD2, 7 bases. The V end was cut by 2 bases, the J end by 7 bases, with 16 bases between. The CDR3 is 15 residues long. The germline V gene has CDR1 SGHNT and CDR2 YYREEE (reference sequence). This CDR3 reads CASSLGGGARNEQFF. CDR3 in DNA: TGTGCCAGCAGCTTAGGAGGGGGGGCCAGAAATGAGCAGTTCTTC.

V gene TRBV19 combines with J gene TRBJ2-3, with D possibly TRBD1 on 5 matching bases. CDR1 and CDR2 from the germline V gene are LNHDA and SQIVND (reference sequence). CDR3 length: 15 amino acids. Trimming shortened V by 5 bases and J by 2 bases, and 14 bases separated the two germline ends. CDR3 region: CASSSRTIYTDTQYF. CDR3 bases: TGTGCCAGTAGTTCACGGACAATATACACAGATACGCAGTATTTT.

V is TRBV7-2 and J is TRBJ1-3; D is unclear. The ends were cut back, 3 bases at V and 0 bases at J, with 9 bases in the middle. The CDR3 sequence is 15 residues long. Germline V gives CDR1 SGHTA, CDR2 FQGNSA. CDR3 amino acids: CASSFSSSSGNTIYF. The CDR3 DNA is TGTGCCAGCAGCTTCAGCAGCTCCTCTGGAAACACCATATATTTT.

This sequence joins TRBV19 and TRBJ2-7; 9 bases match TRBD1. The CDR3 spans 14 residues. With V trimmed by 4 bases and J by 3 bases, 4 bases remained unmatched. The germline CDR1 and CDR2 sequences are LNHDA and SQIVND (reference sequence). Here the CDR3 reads CASSSRDRVYEQYF. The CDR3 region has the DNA TGTGCCAGTAGTAGCCGGGACAGGGTCTACGAGCAGTACTTC.

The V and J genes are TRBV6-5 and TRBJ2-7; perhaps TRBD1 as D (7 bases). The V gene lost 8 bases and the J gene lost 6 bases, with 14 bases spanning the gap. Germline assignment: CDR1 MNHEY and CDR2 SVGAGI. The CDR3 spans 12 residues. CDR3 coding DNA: TGTGCCAGCGTTAACAGGGGAGGCGAGCAGTACTTC. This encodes CASVNRGGEQYF.

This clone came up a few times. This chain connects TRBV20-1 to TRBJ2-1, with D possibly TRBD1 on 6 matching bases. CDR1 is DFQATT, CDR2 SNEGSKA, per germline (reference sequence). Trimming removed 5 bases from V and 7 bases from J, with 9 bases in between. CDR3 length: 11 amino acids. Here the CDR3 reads CSAEQGNEQFF. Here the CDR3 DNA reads TGCAGTGCTGAACAGGGTAATGAGCAGTTCTTC.

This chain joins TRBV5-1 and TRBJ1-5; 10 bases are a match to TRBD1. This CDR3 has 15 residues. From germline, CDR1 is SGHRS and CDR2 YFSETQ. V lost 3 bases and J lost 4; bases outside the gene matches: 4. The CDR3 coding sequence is TGCGCCAGCAGCTCGGGACAGGGGACAAATCAGCCCCAGCATTTT. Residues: CASSSGQGTNQPQHF. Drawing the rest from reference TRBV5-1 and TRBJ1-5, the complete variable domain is KAGVTQTPRYLIKTRGQQVTLSCSPISGHRSVSWYQQTPGQGLQFLFEYFSETQRNKGNFPGRFSGRQFSNSRSEMNVSTLELGDSALYLCASSSGQGTNQPQHFGDGTRLSIL.

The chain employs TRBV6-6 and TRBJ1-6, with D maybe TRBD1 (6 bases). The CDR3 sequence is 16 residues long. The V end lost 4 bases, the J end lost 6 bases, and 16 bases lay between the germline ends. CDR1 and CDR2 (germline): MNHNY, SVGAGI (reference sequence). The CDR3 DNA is TGTGCCAGCAGTTTCCTTGGACAGACGGCTAATTCACCCCTCCACTTT. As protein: CASSFLGQTANSPLHF.

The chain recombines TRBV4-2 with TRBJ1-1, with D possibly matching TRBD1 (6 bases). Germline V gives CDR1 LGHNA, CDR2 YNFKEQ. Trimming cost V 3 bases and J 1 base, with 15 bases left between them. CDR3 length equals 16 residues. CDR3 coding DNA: TGTGCCAGCAGCCACCGGGCGGACAGTTGGAACACTGAAGCTTTCTTT. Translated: CASSHRADSWNTEAFF.

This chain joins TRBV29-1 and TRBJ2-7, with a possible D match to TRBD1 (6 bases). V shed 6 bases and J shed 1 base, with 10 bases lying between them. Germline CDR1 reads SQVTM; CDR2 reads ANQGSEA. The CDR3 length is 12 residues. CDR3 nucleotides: TGCAGCGTAGGGACACTTTCCTACGAGCAGTACTTC. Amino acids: CSVGTLSYEQYF.

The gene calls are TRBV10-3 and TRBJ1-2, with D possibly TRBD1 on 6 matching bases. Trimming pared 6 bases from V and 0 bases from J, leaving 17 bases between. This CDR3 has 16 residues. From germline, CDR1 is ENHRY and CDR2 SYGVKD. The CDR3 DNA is TGTGCCATCAGCGGAGGGGGAGGGACTGCTAACTATGGCTACACCTTC. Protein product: CAISGGGGTANYGYTF.

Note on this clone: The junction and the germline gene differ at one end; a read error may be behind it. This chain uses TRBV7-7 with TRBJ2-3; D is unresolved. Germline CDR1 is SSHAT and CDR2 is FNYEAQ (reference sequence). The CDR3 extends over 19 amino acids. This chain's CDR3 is CASSRGPYPPGASTDTQYF. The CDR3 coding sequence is TGTGCTAGCAGCCGCGGACCGTATCCTCCCGGTGCTAGCACAGATACGCAGTATTTT.

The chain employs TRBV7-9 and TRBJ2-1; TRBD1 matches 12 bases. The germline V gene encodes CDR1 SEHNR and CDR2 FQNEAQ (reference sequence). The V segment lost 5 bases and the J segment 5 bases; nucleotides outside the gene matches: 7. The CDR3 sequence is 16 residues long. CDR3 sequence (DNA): TGTGCCAGCAGCCGGGACAGGGGGCCTGTAAACAATGAGCAGTTCTTC. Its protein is CASSRDRGPVNNEQFF.

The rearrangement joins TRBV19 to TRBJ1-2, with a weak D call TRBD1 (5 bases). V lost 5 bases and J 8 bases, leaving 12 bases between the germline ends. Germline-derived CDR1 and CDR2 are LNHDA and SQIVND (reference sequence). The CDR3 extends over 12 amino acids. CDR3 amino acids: CASSLRVGGYTF. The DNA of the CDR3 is TGTGCCAGTAGTCTCAGGGTGGGCGGCTACACCTTC.

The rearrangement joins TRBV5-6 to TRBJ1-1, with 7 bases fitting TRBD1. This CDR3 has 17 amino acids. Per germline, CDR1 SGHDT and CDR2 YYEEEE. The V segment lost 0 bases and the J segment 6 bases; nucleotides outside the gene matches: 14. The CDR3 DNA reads TGTGCCAGCAGCTTGGTATCGGGCAGGGGGTGGCTCCCTGAAGCTTTCTTT. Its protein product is CASSLVSGRGWLPEAFF.

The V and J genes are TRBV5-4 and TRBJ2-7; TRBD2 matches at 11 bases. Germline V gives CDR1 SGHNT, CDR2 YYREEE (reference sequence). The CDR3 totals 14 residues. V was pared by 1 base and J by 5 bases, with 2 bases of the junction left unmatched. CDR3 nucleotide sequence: TGTGCCAGCAGCTTGTCACTAGCGGGAGACGAGCAGTACTTC. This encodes CASSLSLAGDEQYF.

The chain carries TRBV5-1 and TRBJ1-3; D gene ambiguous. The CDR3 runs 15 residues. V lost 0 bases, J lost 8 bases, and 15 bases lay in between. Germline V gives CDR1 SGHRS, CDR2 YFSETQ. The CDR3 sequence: CASSLDAAERDTIYF. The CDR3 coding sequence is TGCGCCAGCAGCTTGGATGCGGCAGAACGGGACACCATATATTTT.

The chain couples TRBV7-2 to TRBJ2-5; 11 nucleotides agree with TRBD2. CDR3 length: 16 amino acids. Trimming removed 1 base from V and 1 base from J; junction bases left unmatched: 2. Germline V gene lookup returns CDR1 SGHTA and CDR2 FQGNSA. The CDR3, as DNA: TGTGCCAGCAGCTTAGGACTAGCGGGGCCCCAAGAGACCCAGTACTTC. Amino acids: CASSLGLAGPQETQYF.

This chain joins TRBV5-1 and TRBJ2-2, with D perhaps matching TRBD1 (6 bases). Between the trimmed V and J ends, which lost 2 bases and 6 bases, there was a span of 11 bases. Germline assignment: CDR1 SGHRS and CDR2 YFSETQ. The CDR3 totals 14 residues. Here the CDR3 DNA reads TGCGCCAGCAGCTTACAGGGATCAGCCGGGGAGCTGTTTTTT. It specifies CASSLQGSAGELFF.

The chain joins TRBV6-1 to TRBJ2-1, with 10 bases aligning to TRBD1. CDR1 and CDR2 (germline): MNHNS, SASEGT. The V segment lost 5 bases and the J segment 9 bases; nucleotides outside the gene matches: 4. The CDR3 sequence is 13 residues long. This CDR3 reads CASSKDRGFEQFF. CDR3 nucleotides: TGTGCCAGCAGTAAGGACAGGGGGTTTGAGCAGTTCTTC.

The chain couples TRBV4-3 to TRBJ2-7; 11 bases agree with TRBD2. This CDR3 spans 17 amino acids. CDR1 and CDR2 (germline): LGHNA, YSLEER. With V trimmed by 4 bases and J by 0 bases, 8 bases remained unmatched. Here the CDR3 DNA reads TGCGCCAGCAGCCGGCTAGCGGGGGGCAGTAGCTCCTACGAGCAGTACTTC. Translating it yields CASSRLAGGSSSYEQYF.

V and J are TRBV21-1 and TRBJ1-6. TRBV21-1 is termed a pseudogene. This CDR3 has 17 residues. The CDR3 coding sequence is TGTGCCAGCAGCAAAGAAACGATCAGGGCAGGGTGGAGGCCCCTCCACTTT. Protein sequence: CASSKETIRAGWRPLHF.

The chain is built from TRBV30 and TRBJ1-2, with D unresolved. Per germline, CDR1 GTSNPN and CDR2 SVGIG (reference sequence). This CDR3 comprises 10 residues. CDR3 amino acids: CVKAPAGYTF. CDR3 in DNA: TGTGTTAAGGCACCCGCGGGCTACACCTTC. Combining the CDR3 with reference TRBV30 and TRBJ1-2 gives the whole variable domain SQTIHQWPATLVQPVGSPLSLECTVEGTSNPNLYWYRQAAGRGLQLLFYSVGIGQISSEVPQNLSASRPQDRQFILSSKKLLLSDSGFYLCVKAPAGYTFGSGTRLTVV.

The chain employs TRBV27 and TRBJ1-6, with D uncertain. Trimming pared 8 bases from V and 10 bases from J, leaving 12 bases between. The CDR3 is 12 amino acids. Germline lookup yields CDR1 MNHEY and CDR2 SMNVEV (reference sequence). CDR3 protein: CASGLGRSPLHF. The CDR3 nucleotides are TGTGCCAGCGGATTAGGCAGGTCACCCCTCCACTTT.